The 13 T cell receptor beta chains in this list originate from one sample, sequenced in a study of T-cell reconstitution after alpha-beta-depleted transplantation in children (dated by TCRdb to 2016 to 2017). Libraries were constructed by PCR. Sequencer: Illumina HiSeq 2500. TCR library preparation used molecular barcoding, with unique molecular identifiers applied to normalize quantification of the TCRbeta repertoire. The raw public reads went through TCRdb reprocessing: fastp at Q25, MiXCR clone calling, in-frame beta chains kept. Every entry covers one CDR3 protein and lists the most common genes and DNA from its rows. The sample table contains roughly 500,000 distinct CDR3 sequences; only one count was recorded for 30% to 35% of them. Around 2.4% of the sample lies in the top ten. The starting material was PBMCs from the stem cell graft donor, obtained from the stem cell graft. The receptors stem from a human donor who donated a stem cell graft to a child with aplastic anemia.

Only one count was recorded for this clonotype. The chain links TRBV20-1 to TRBJ2-5; D unresolved. The CDR3 covers 14 residues. Germline assignment: CDR1 DFQATT and CDR2 SNEGSKA (reference sequence). Trimming shortened V by 0 bases and J by 0 bases, and 8 bases separated the two germline ends. The CDR3 region has the DNA TGCAGTGCTAGAGATCTACTCCACCAAGAGACCCAGTACTTC. This encodes CSARDLLHQETQYF.

This chain joins TRBV6-5 and TRBJ2-3; possible D gene TRBD1, 6 bases. The CDR3 extends over 16 amino acids. Trimming left V 2 bases short and J 0 bases short, with 12 bases between. Germline V gene lookup returns CDR1 MNHEY and CDR2 SVGAGI. This CDR3 reads CASSYTRTVSTDTQYF. The CDR3 DNA is TGTGCCAGCAGTTACACCCGGACAGTTAGCACAGATACGCAGTATTTT.

This clonotype was seen a handful of times. The chain recombines TRBV7-8 with TRBJ1-1; 7 bases agree with TRBD1. Germline V gives CDR1 SGHVS, CDR2 FQNEAQ. The CDR3 spans 16 residues. V was pared by 5 bases and J by 5 bases, with 14 bases of the junction left unmatched. The CDR3 protein is CASSRHSRGRGTEAFF. The CDR3 bases are TGTGCCAGCAGCCGCCATAGTCGGGGCAGGGGGACTGAAGCTTTCTTT.

This clonotype occurred a few times. The J gene is TRBJ2-1, the V gene TRBV11-3, with D perhaps TRBD1 or TRBD2 (5 bases each). Per germline, CDR1 SGHNT and CDR2 YENEEA. The CDR3 is made up of 14 amino acids. V gave up 4 bases and J gave up 9 bases, with 16 bases separating them. CDR3: CASSSQRGRAEQFF. In DNA form, the CDR3 reads TGTGCCAGCAGCTCCCAGAGGGGACGAGCTGAGCAGTTCTTC.

The V call is TRBV7-9, the J call TRBJ2-5, with D perhaps assigned TRBD1 or TRBD2 (5 bases each). The CDR3 contains 14 residues. The germline gives CDR1 SEHNR, CDR2 FQNEAQ (reference sequence). The V gene lost 5 bases and the J gene lost 2 bases, with 12 bases spanning the gap. The CDR3: CASSPGRPQETQYF. The CDR3 coding sequence is TGTGCCAGCAGCCCGGGACGGCCACAAGAGACCCAGTACTTC.

This clonotype was observed a few times. The chain recombines TRBV30 with TRBJ1-2, with D possibly being TRBD1 (5 bases). CDR1 is GTSNPN and CDR2 is SVGIG in the germline V gene (reference sequence). This CDR3 region has 14 residues. The ends were cut back, 8 bases at V and 6 bases at J, with 22 bases in the middle. Here the CDR3 DNA reads TGTGCCGGCCGAAAGGGACCAAACCACAATGGCTACACCTTC. Translating it yields CAGRKGPNHNGYTF.

This clonotype has only a few counts. The chain combines TRBV5-1 with TRBJ1-6, with D tentatively TRBD1 (5 bases). The CDR3 sequence is 15 residues long. Trimming took off 4 bases at V and 7 bases at J, with 15 bases between the two ends. Germline lookup yields CDR1 SGHRS and CDR2 YFSETQ. CDR3 region: CASSQRGGKNSPLHF. As DNA, the CDR3 is TGCGCCAGCAGCCAACGGGGGGGGAAGAATTCACCCCTCCACTTT.

The chain links TRBV15 to TRBJ2-2, with a weak D call TRBD1 (6 bases). From germline, CDR1 is LNHNV and CDR2 YYDKDF (reference sequence). The CDR3 length is 17 residues. V was shortened by 0 bases and J by 4 bases, with 15 bases between the two germline ends. CDR3 sequence: CATSRDYTGSSTGELFF. As DNA, the CDR3 is TGTGCCACCAGCAGAGACTATACAGGGAGCTCCACCGGGGAGCTGTTTTTT.

The chain combines TRBV4-3 with TRBJ1-3, with 7 bases that match TRBD1. The CDR3 is 18 residues long. V trimming: 0 bases; J trimming: 1 base; junction bases outside the gene matches: 9. CDR1 is LGHNA and CDR2 is YSLEER in the germline V gene. This CDR3 is CASSQESRQGPSGNTIYF. For the CDR3, the DNA is TGCGCCAGCAGCCAAGAGAGCCGACAGGGACCTTCTGGAAACACCATATATTTT.

The rearrangement joins TRBV20-1 to TRBJ1-1; D not certain. The V end lost 1 base, the J end lost 1 base, and 7 bases lay between the germline ends. The CDR3 has 13 residues. Germline loops: CDR1 DFQATT, CDR2 SNEGSKA (reference sequence). CDR3 loop: CSARGASNTEAFF. The CDR3 DNA sequence: TGCAGTGCTAGAGGGGCCTCGAACACTGAAGCTTTCTTT.

The chain employs TRBV7-2 and TRBJ1-1; TRBD1 aligns across 8 bases. Germline CDR1 is SGHTA and CDR2 is FQGNSA. This CDR3 is 15 amino acids long. Germline trimming cut 0 bases from V and 7 bases from J; bases unmatched to any gene: 7. The CDR3 sequence: CASSLASGQAYEAFF. CDR3 nucleotides: TGTGCCAGCAGCTTAGCGTCGGGACAGGCCTATGAAGCTTTCTTT.

The chain uses TRBV19 and TRBJ2-7; D gene ambiguous. Trimming stripped 3 bases from V and 3 bases from J, with 9 bases between. The CDR3 length is 13 residues. The V gene's germline CDR1 is LNHDA and CDR2 SQIVND (reference sequence). The CDR3 sequence is CASSISVGYEQYF. The DNA for the CDR3 is TGTGCCAGTAGTATCTCGGTCGGCTACGAGCAGTACTTC.

This clonotype was seen a handful of times. V gene TRBV12-3 or TRBV12-4 combines with J gene TRBJ1-4, with 7 bases lining up with TRBD1. J was trimmed by 4 bases and V by 4 bases; bases with no gene match: 0. The CDR3 spans 13 residues. The CDR3 DNA reads TGTGCCAGCAGTTCAGGGGGTAATGAAAAACTGTTTTTT. Translated, it gives CASSSGGNEKLFF.